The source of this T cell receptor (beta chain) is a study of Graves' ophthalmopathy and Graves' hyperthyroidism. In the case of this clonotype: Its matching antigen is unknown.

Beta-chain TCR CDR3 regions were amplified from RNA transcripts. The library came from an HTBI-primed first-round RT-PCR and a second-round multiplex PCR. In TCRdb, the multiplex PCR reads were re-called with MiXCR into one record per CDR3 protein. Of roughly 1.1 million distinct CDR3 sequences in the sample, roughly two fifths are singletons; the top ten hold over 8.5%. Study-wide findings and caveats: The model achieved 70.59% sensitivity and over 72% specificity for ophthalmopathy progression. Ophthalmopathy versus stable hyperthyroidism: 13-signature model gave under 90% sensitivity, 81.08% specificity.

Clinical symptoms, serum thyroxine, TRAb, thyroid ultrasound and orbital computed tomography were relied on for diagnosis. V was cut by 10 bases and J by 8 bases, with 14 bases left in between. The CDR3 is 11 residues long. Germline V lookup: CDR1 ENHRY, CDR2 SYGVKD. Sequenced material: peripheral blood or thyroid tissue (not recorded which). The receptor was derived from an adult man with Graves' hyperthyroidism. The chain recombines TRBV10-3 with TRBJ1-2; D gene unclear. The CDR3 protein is CATEGSKGYTF. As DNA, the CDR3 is TGTGCCACCGAGGGTTCCAAAGGCTACACCTTC.